The 26 T cell receptor beta chains below all came from one sample that was sequenced in a study of shared clonotypes between healthy human individuals. Assay: immunoSEQ multiplex PCR; the TCRdb copy retains only in-frame clones and omits some. The repertoire holds more than 900,000 clones, 75% to 80% seen once, with under 0.8% in the top ten. Input material: memory CD4+ T cells from PBMCs. The subset here: CD45RA-negative fraction. These receptor sequences come from a man in his late teens or twenties in good health. Some clones in this sample may be carry-over from other donors' samples.

The chain links TRBV4-1 to TRBJ2-7, with D tentatively TRBD2 (7 bases). The CDR3 length is 15 residues. V was shortened by 0 bases and J by 2 bases, with 11 bases between the two germline ends. Germline CDR1 and CDR2: MGHRA and YSYEKL. Here the CDR3 DNA reads TGCGCCAGCAGCCAAGAGGCGGGGGCGACCTACGAGCAGTACTTC. It translates to CASSQEAGATYEQYF.

The CDR3 region has the DNA TGTGCCAGCAGCGGGGCAGGGGGCGTAGATACGCAGTATTTT. It codes for CASSGAGGVDTQYF. V usage is TRBV6-1 and J usage is TRBJ2-3, with TRBD1 matching 8 bases. Germline CDR1 is MNHNS and CDR2 is SASEGT. The CDR3 has 14 residues. V gave up 6 bases and J gave up 5 bases; unmatched junction bases: 7.

This rearrangement joins TRBV11-2 to TRBJ2-2; a weak D match, TRBD1 (6 bases). Trimming pared 3 bases from V and 6 bases from J, leaving 11 bases between. The CDR3 is 14 amino acids. CDR1 SGHAT and CDR2 FQNNGV come from the germline V gene. This CDR3 reads CASSFAGVAGELFF. DNA of the CDR3: TGTGCCAGCAGCTTTGCAGGGGTGGCCGGGGAGCTGTTTTTT.

The chain has TRBV4-2 and TRBJ1-2, with D perhaps matching TRBD1 (6 bases). Trimming took 7 bases from V and 4 from J, leaving 22 bases between them. This CDR3 region has 16 residues. In germline, CDR1 is LGHNA, CDR2 YNFKEQ. The CDR3: CASTTTNNAGAYGYTF. Here the CDR3 DNA reads TGTGCCAGCACCACCACCAACAATGCAGGGGCCTATGGCTACACCTTC.

The rearrangement joins TRBV5-1 to TRBJ2-1; D perhaps matches TRBD2 (5 bases). CDR3 length equals 14 residues. Germline V lookup: CDR1 SGHRS, CDR2 YFSETQ. V lost 3 bases and J 5 bases, leaving 12 bases between the germline ends. The CDR3 spells CASSSLGLNNEQFF. In DNA form, the CDR3 reads TGCGCCAGCAGCTCCCTAGGACTTAACAATGAGCAGTTCTTC.

This clone came up a few times. This chain connects TRBV28 to TRBJ2-3, with D perhaps matching TRBD1 (7 bases). The CDR3 has 14 residues. V lost 4 bases to trimming and J lost 4 bases, with 12 bases between them. Germline CDR1 is MDHEN and CDR2 is SYDVKM. Written as DNA, the CDR3 is TGTGCCAGCAGTTCCTCCAGGGGGGCAGATACGCAGTATTTT. Its translation is CASSSSRGADTQYF.

The J gene is TRBJ1-5, the V gene TRBV6-1; D remains unclear. Germline V gene lookup returns CDR1 MNHNS and CDR2 SASEGT. Deletions cut 6 bases from V and 5 bases from J, with 11 bases between. The CDR3 sequence is 13 residues long. CDR3 bases: TGTGCCAGCAGGGACTACATACATCAGCCCCAGCATTTT. Its protein is CASRDYIHQPQHF.

The DNA for the CDR3 is TGCGCCAGCAGCCAACCCAGGACAGGGCAAAACACCATATATTTT. As protein: CASSQPRTGQNTIYF. V and J are TRBV4-1 and TRBJ1-3, with 8 bases lining up with TRBD1. V trimming: 2 bases; J trimming: 6 bases; junction bases outside the gene matches: 6. The CDR3 extends over 15 amino acids. The germline V gene encodes CDR1 MGHRA and CDR2 YSYEKL.

The chain couples TRBV7-2 to TRBJ2-7; no definite D call. Germline-derived CDR1 and CDR2 are SGHTA and FQGNSA. The germline V and J ends were trimmed by 6 bases and 4 bases, with 13 bases remaining between them. CDR3 length equals 13 residues. CDR3 coding DNA: TGTGCCAGCAGTCCCATCCGCTCATACGAGCAGTACTTC. As protein: CASSPIRSYEQYF.

The genes are TRBV5-6 and TRBJ2-5; 15 bases fit TRBD2. Trimming took 4 bases from V and 3 from J; bases not matched to a gene: 13. The germline V gene encodes CDR1 SGHDT and CDR2 YYEEEE. The CDR3 is 19 residues long. CDR3 coding DNA: TGTGCCAGCAGCCCGGGACTAGCGGGAGGAACCCGTGGAGAAGAGACCCAGTACTTC. Protein sequence: CASSPGLAGGTRGEETQYF.

This chain uses TRBV4-3 with TRBJ2-3; no reliable D call. The germline V gene has CDR1 LGHNA and CDR2 YSLEER. The V end was cut by 0 bases, the J end by 5 bases, with 6 bases between. The CDR3 covers 13 residues. The CDR3 protein is CASSQDREDTQYF. CDR3 bases: TGCGCCAGCAGCCAAGATAGGGAAGATACGCAGTATTTT.

V and J are TRBV6-5 and TRBJ2-2, with D perhaps matching TRBD2 (5 bases). This CDR3 is built from 15 residues. Trimming shortened V by 7 bases and J by 2 bases, and 14 bases separated the two germline ends. Germline loops: CDR1 MNHEY, CDR2 SVGAGI. In DNA, the CDR3 is TGTGCCAGCAAAGAACCCACGGGAAACACCGGGGAGCTGTTTTTT. Its translation is CASKEPTGNTGELFF.

This clone was seen a few times. The rearrangement joins TRBV4-1 to TRBJ2-2, with D possibly called TRBD1 or TRBD2 (6 bases each). The CDR3 is 18 residues long. Looked up from germline, CDR1 is MGHRA and CDR2 is YSYEKL. The V and J ends lost 0 bases and 4 bases respectively, with 18 bases between them. The CDR3 DNA reads as TGCGCCAGCAGCCAAGATCTTAGGGGGGCGCAGATCACCGGGGAGCTGTTTTTT. It yields the protein CASSQDLRGAQITGELFF.

As DNA, the CDR3 is TGTGCCAGCAGTTTCCAGGGGGGCCTTGAGACCCAGTACTTC. It is translated as CASSFQGGLETQYF. The chain uses TRBV27 and TRBJ2-5; weak D call: TRBD1 (7 bases). Trimming removed 3 bases at V and 5 bases at J, with 13 bases between. Germline V gene sequence: CDR1 MNHEY, CDR2 SMNVEV (reference sequence). The CDR3 runs 14 residues.

Concerning this clone: Additional DNA sequences in this sample encode the identical CDR3. The rearrangement uses TRBV28 and TRBJ1-5; the D is unclear. The CDR3 runs 13 residues. V was clipped by 1 base and J by 2 bases, with 3 bases between them. CDR1 and CDR2 from the germline V gene are MDHEN and SYDVKM. In DNA, the CDR3 is TGTGCCAGCAGTTTATCAGGCAATCAGCCCCAGCATTTT. It translates to CASSLSGNQPQHF.

This clone was detected once. The chain links TRBV28 to TRBJ2-7; D may be TRBD1 or TRBD2 (5 bases each). This CDR3 region has 15 residues. In germline, CDR1 is MDHEN, CDR2 SYDVKM. The ends were cut back, 1 base at V and 7 bases at J, with 17 bases in the middle. The CDR3 coding sequence is TGTGCCAGCAGTTTATATGGGACCTTTGCCCGAGAGCAGTACTTC. The encoded protein is CASSLYGTFAREQYF.

J is TRBJ2-7 and V is TRBV11-2, with D possibly being TRBD1 or TRBD2 (5 bases each). V was cut by 6 bases and J by 2 bases, with 17 bases left in between. The CDR3 length is 15 residues. Germline V CDR1 and CDR2: SGHAT, FQNNGV. The CDR3 loop reads CASSSTRDGTYEQYF. The CDR3 coding sequence is TGTGCCAGCAGTTCTACCCGGGACGGAACCTACGAGCAGTACTTC.

CDR3 in DNA: TGCGCCAGCAGCTTGGCCTCGGTTACCTACAATGAGCAGTTCTTC. Translation: CASSLASVTYNEQFF. The chain links TRBV5-1 to TRBJ2-1, with D hard to call. V was cut by 0 bases and J by 2 bases, with 9 bases left in between. CDR1 and CDR2 (germline): SGHRS, YFSETQ. The CDR3 totals 15 residues.

V gene TRBV6-5 combines with J gene TRBJ2-5; 8 positions agree with TRBD1. With 5 bases clipped from V and 4 bases from J, the junction kept 0 bases outside the gene matches. Germline V gene data show CDR1 as MNHEY and CDR2 as SVGAGI. This CDR3 contains 12 residues. CDR3 nucleotides: TGTGCCAGCAGTACAGGGGGAGAGACCCAGTACTTC. Translated, it gives CASSTGGETQYF.

Of note for this clone: Other DNA sequences from this sample encode an identical CDR3 as well. The gene calls are TRBV28 and TRBJ2-7; D gene unclear. Trimming took 3 bases from V and 1 from J, leaving 4 bases between them. Germline values: CDR1 MDHEN, CDR2 SYDVKM. The CDR3 extends over 12 amino acids. The CDR3 loop is CASSLGSYEQYF. CDR3 sequence (DNA): TGTGCCAGCAGTTTGGGATCCTACGAGCAGTACTTC.

This clone was counted a single time. V is TRBV4-1 and J is TRBJ2-7; the D is unclear. This CDR3 is built from 16 residues. V lost 0 bases, J lost 5 bases, and 17 bases lay in between. Germline values: CDR1 MGHRA, CDR2 YSYEKL. The CDR3 DNA follows: TGCGCCAGCAGCCAAGATCCCCGGGCGTTGGGCAACGAGCAGTACTTC. Amino acid sequence: CASSQDPRALGNEQYF.

V usage is TRBV6-6 and J usage is TRBJ1-5, with D possibly TRBD1 on 5 matching bases. Trimming stripped 6 bases from V and 5 bases from J, with 14 bases between. Germline V gene sequence: CDR1 MNHNY, CDR2 SVGAGI (reference sequence). The CDR3 covers 14 residues. The CDR3 bases are TGTGCCAGCAGCGAGGCCGGGGGAGATCAGCCCCAGCATTTT. The encoded protein is CASSEAGGDQPQHF.

As concerns this clone: In the same sample, other DNA sequences code for this CDR3. The rearrangement uses TRBV5-4 and TRBJ2-3; 7 bases are shared with TRBD1. CDR3 length: 15 residues. From germline, CDR1 is SGHNT and CDR2 YYREEE (reference sequence). The ends lost 0 bases at V and 1 base at J; junction bases unmatched: 2. The CDR3 nucleotides are TGTGCCAGCAGCTTGGAAGGGGGCCGCACAGATACGCAGTATTTT. This translates into CASSLEGGRTDTQYF.

V usage is TRBV5-1 and J usage is TRBJ1-3, with TRBD1 matching 9 bases. Germline lookup yields CDR1 SGHRS and CDR2 YFSETQ. V shed 0 bases and J 4 bases; nucleotides not matched to a gene: 11. This CDR3 region has 18 residues. CDR3 sequence: CASSLARPGQGIGNTIYF. The CDR3 nucleotides are TGCGCCAGCAGCTTGGCCCGTCCGGGACAGGGTATAGGAAACACCATATATTTT.

V and J are TRBV6-1 and TRBJ2-1, with D perhaps TRBD1 (6 bases). CDR3 length: 15 residues. Looked up from germline, CDR1 is MNHNS and CDR2 is SASEGT. V was clipped by 4 bases and J by 9 bases, with 19 bases between them. The CDR3: CASSGGTLPAGEQFF. The DNA of the CDR3 is TGTGCCAGCAGTGGGGGGACACTTCCCGCAGGTGAGCAGTTCTTC.

The V gene is TRBV6-6, the J gene TRBJ2-5; D may be TRBD1 or TRBD2 (6 bases each). Germline V gene data show CDR1 as MNHNY and CDR2 as SVGAGI (reference sequence). This CDR3 region has 16 residues. Trimming shortened V by 5 bases and J by 4 bases, and 20 bases separated the two germline ends. The CDR3 DNA reads TGTGCCAGCAGTCGCCGACGGGGGCGTGGGGGAGAGACCCAGTACTTC. Its translation: CASSRRRGRGGETQYF.